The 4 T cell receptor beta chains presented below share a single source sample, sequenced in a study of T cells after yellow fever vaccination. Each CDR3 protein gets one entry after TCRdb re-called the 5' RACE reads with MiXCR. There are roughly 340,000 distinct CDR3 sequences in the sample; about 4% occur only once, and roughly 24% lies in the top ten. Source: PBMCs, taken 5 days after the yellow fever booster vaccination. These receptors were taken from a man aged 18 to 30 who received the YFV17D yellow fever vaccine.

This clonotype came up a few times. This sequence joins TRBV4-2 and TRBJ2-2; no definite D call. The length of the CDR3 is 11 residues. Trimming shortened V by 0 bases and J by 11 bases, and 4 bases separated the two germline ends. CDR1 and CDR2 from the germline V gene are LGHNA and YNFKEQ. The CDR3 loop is CASSQDLELFF. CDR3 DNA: TGTGCCAGCAGCCAAGATCTCGAGCTGTTTTTT.

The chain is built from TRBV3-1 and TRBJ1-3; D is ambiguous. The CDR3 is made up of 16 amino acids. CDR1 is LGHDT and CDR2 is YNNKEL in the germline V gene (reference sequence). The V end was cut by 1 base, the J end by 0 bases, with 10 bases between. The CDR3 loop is CASSQVVGHSGNTIYF. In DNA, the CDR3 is TGTGCCAGCAGCCAAGTAGTAGGGCACTCTGGAAACACCATATATTTT. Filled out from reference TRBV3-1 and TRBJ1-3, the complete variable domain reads DTAVSQTPKYLVTQMGNDKSIKCEQNLGHDTMYWYKQDSKKFLKIMFSYNNKELIINETVPNRFSPKSPDKAHLNLHINSLELGDSAVYFCASSQVVGHSGNTIYFGEGSWLTVV.

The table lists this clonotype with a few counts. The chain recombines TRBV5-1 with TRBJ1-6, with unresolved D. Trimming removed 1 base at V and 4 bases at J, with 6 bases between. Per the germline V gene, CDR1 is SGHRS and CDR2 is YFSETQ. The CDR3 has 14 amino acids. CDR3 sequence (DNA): TGCGCCAGCAGCTTGTCGGAGTATAATTCACCCCTCCACTTT. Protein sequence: CASSLSEYNSPLHF.

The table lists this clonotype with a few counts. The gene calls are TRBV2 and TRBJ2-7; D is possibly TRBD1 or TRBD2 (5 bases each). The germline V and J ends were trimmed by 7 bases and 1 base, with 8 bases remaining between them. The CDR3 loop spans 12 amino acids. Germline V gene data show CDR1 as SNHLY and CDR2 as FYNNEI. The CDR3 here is CASKGESYEQYF. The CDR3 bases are TGTGCCAGCAAAGGGGAGTCCTACGAGCAGTACTTC.